A single sample is the source of the 30 T cell receptor beta chains below, sequenced in a study of beta chain features in type 1 diabetes. The whole isolated RNA underwent reverse transcription, so sequencing captured expressed TCRB transcripts. Repertoires were generated with immunoSEQ multiplex PCR, while TCRdb's copy carries only in-frame clones and drops some. Altogether under 500,000 clones are present, roughly 31% being singletons, with the ten largest covering around 0.065%. Sequences were obtained from naive CD4+ T cells from blood. The receptors shown here come from a man between 18 and 35 years old in good health.

The chain carries TRBV7-2 and TRBJ2-7; the D is unclear. The CDR3 runs to 18 residues. V was shortened by 2 bases and J by 2 bases, with 22 bases between the two germline ends. CDR1 SGHTA and CDR2 FQGNSA come from the germline V gene. The CDR3 sequence: CASSLIQTSKAETYEQYF. The DNA of the CDR3 is TGTGCCAGCAGCTTAATTCAGACGTCGAAGGCAGAGACCTACGAGCAGTACTTC.

This rearrangement joins TRBV7-9 to TRBJ2-5; 7 nucleotides agree with TRBD2. The germline gives CDR1 SEHNR, CDR2 FQNEAQ (reference sequence). Trimming took 8 bases from V and 2 from J; bases not matched to a gene: 5. This CDR3 has 13 residues. Here the CDR3 reads CASQREGQETQYF. DNA for the CDR3: TGTGCCAGCCAGCGGGAAGGGCAAGAGACCCAGTACTTC.

This clone came up a few times. J is TRBJ2-5 and V is TRBV7-6, with D perhaps matching TRBD1 or TRBD2 (6 bases each). CDR3 length equals 14 residues. V lost 5 bases, J lost 3 bases, and 13 bases lay in between. The germline CDR1 and CDR2 sequences are SGHVS and FNYEAQ. CDR3 sequence reads: CASSAIRGEETQYF. The DNA for the CDR3 is TGTGCCAGCAGCGCAATAAGGGGGGAAGAGACCCAGTACTTC.

CDR3 sequence reads: CASSQVPRSLPYEQYF. The CDR3 DNA sequence: TGCGCCAGCAGCCAAGTCCCTCGGAGCTTACCCTACGAGCAGTACTTC. The V gene is TRBV4-3, the J gene TRBJ2-7; D unresolved. The CDR3 has 16 residues. The ends were cut back, 1 base at V and 2 bases at J, with 15 bases in the middle. Germline V gene data show CDR1 as LGHNA and CDR2 as YSLEER.

The V call is TRBV9, the J call TRBJ2-2, with D possibly matching TRBD2 (5 bases). With 3 bases removed from V and 3 bases from J, the gap between germline ends came to 9 bases. Germline-derived CDR1 and CDR2 are SGDLS and YYNGEE. The CDR3 sequence is 14 residues long. The CDR3 reads CASSGSAYTGELFF. The DNA for the CDR3 is TGTGCCAGCAGCGGTAGCGCGTACACCGGGGAGCTGTTTTTT.

This chain links TRBV9 with TRBJ2-5, with 12 bases matching TRBD1. This CDR3 spans 16 amino acids. Germline lookup yields CDR1 SGDLS and CDR2 YYNGEE. V lost 3 bases and J lost 4; bases outside the gene matches: 7. CDR3 protein: CASSEDRDRGRETQYF. CDR3 nucleotides: TGTGCCAGCAGCGAGGACCGGGACAGGGGGCGAGAGACCCAGTACTTC.

V usage is TRBV13 and J usage is TRBJ2-5; D is unclear. Trimming shortened V by 3 bases and J by 6 bases, and 11 bases separated the two germline ends. The CDR3 is 13 amino acids. The V gene's germline CDR1 is PRHDT and CDR2 FYEKMQ (reference sequence). CDR3 sequence reads: CASSFGQAKTQYF. CDR3 bases: TGTGCCAGCAGCTTCGGGCAGGCTAAGACCCAGTACTTC.

The chain combines TRBV5-1 with TRBJ2-2; 9 bases align to TRBD2. CDR1 is SGHRS and CDR2 is YFSETQ in the germline V gene. The junction had 8 bases not matched to a gene; V was cut back by 2 bases and J by 6 bases. There are 16 residues in the CDR3. The CDR3 DNA reads as TGCGCCAGCAGCTTCTATCGGTCTAGCGGGGCCGGGGAGCTGTTTTTT. This translates into CASSFYRSSGAGELFF.

The rearrangement joins TRBV30 to TRBJ2-7, with 8 bases fitting TRBD2. The CDR3 is 13 residues long. Unmatched junction bases numbered 8, after V lost 7 bases and J lost 3 bases. Germline V CDR1 and CDR2: GTSNPN, SVGIG (reference sequence). CDR3 in amino acids: CASKSGSLYEQYF. For the CDR3, the DNA is TGTGCCTCGAAAAGCGGGAGTCTCTACGAGCAGTACTTC.

The V gene is TRBV30, the J gene TRBJ2-1; 11 positions match TRBD2. Germline V gene data show CDR1 as GTSNPN and CDR2 as SVGIG (reference sequence). J gave up 9 bases and V 0 bases, and 10 bases lay outside the gene matches. The CDR3 consists of 16 residues. The CDR3 DNA reads as TGTGCCTGGAGTGTACGACGTCTAGCGGGAGGCGGTGAGCAGTTCTTC. This sequence encodes CAWSVRRLAGGGEQFF.

The chain has TRBV4-3 and TRBJ2-3, with TRBD1 as a possible D gene (6 bases). CDR1 is LGHNA, CDR2 YSLEER, per germline. The germline V and J ends were trimmed by 4 bases and 6 bases, with 14 bases remaining between them. The CDR3 length is 14 residues. The CDR3: CASSRVGQGDTQYF. The CDR3 bases are TGCGCCAGCAGCCGCGTAGGTCAGGGGGATACGCAGTATTTT.

The chain employs TRBV27 and TRBJ1-1; D gene ambiguous. Germline V lookup: CDR1 MNHEY, CDR2 SMNVEV (reference sequence). The V end was cut by 3 bases, the J end by 4 bases, with 12 bases between. CDR3 length equals 14 residues. This CDR3 reads CASSFGPAGTEAFF. CDR3 in DNA: TGTGCCAGCAGTTTCGGGCCCGCCGGCACTGAAGCTTTCTTT.

The chain links TRBV7-7 to TRBJ2-6; D tentatively reads TRBD1 or TRBD2 (5 bases each). This CDR3 spans 17 amino acids. Germline values: CDR1 SSHAT, CDR2 FNYEAQ (reference sequence). The germline V and J ends were trimmed by 5 bases and 0 bases, with 14 bases remaining between them. Written as DNA, the CDR3 is TGTGCCAGCAGCCAAGGTGCCGGGACCTCTGGGGCCAACGTCCTGACTTTC. It is translated as CASSQGAGTSGANVLTF.

The chain is built from TRBV25-1 and TRBJ2-7; the match to TRBD2 covers 14 bases. Germline lookup yields CDR1 MGHDK and CDR2 SYGVNS. This CDR3 spans 14 amino acids. J gave up 9 bases and V 4 bases, and 5 bases lay outside the gene matches. The CDR3 DNA sequence: TGTGCCAGCAGTGGGGGACTAGCGGGAGTAGTGCAGTACTTC. Amino acid sequence: CASSGGLAGVVQYF.

CDR3 nucleotides: TGTGCCTGGAATTTTAGGAGTCCGGGGAATGAGCAGTTCTTC. It translates to CAWNFRSPGNEQFF. The chain links TRBV30 to TRBJ2-1, with D possibly being TRBD2 (5 bases). V was pared by 4 bases and J by 7 bases, with 17 bases between. This CDR3 is 14 amino acids long. Germline CDR1 and CDR2: GTSNPN and SVGIG (reference sequence).

Only a few counts were recorded for this clone. The J gene is TRBJ2-3, the V gene TRBV9; D unresolved. V lost 1 base, J lost 1 base, and 10 bases lay in between. CDR1 SGDLS and CDR2 YYNGEE come from the germline V gene. The CDR3 spans 15 residues. CDR3 residues: CASSVSPVRTDTQYF. The CDR3 coding sequence is TGTGCCAGCAGCGTATCCCCCGTACGCACAGATACGCAGTATTTT.

This clone has more than one count but fewer than ten. The rearrangement links TRBV6-5 to TRBJ2-5; a possible D gene is TRBD1 (6 bases). CDR1 and CDR2 (germline): MNHEY, SVGAGI. V lost 5 bases, J lost 5 bases, and 15 bases lay in between. CDR3 length equals 14 residues. The CDR3 nucleotides are TGTGCCAGCAGTGAAACCAGGGGCCACGAGACCCAGTACTTC. Its protein product is CASSETRGHETQYF.

V gene TRBV18 combines with J gene TRBJ2-5, with D possibly TRBD1 on 5 matching bases. This CDR3 has 14 amino acids. V lost 4 bases, J lost 4 bases, and 13 bases lay in between. Germline V gives CDR1 KGHSH, CDR2 LQKENI. DNA of the CDR3: TGTGCCAGCTCACAGGACATTTACGGAGAGACCCAGTACTTC. Its protein is CASSQDIYGETQYF.

The rearrangement uses TRBV10-3 and TRBJ2-1, with 14 positions matching TRBD2. CDR3 size: 16 residues. V was pared by 4 bases and J by 8 bases, with 7 bases of the junction left unmatched. Per the germline V gene, CDR1 is ENHRY and CDR2 is SYGVKD. The CDR3: CAISAGLAGGFDEQFF. The DNA for the CDR3 is TGTGCCATCAGTGCCGGACTAGCGGGAGGTTTCGATGAGCAGTTCTTC.

On this clone: Within the sample, other DNA sequences also encode this same CDR3. The V and J genes are TRBV4-2 and TRBJ1-5, with 7 nucleotides matching TRBD1. The CDR3 runs to 14 residues. Germline lookup yields CDR1 LGHNA and CDR2 YNFKEQ. The V gene end was trimmed by 3 bases and the J gene end by 7 bases; junction bases not matched to a gene: 6. The CDR3 DNA follows: TGTGCCAGCAGCCAGGGCAGGGGACAGCAGCCCCAGCATTTT. Residues: CASSQGRGQQPQHF.

This clone came up a few times. V usage is TRBV25-1 and J usage is TRBJ2-5; perhaps TRBD1 as D (6 bases). Germline V gene lookup returns CDR1 MGHDK and CDR2 SYGVNS. The length of the CDR3 is 15 residues. V was trimmed by 1 base and J by 1 base, leaving 10 bases between them. The CDR3 DNA sequence: TGTGCCAGCAGTGAATTTGGGGGCTTCCAAGAGACCCAGTACTTC. It yields the protein CASSEFGGFQETQYF.

This chain connects TRBV5-1 to TRBJ2-1; the D is unclear. Germline CDR1 is SGHRS and CDR2 is YFSETQ. Trimming removed 0 bases at V and 9 bases at J, with 4 bases between. This CDR3 region has 11 residues. CDR3 coding DNA: TGCGCCAGCAGCTTGGTGGCTGAGCAGTTCTTC. Encoded protein: CASSLVAEQFF. Drawing the rest from reference TRBV5-1 and TRBJ2-1, the complete variable domain is KAGVTQTPRYLIKTRGQQVTLSCSPISGHRSVSWYQQTPGQGLQFLFEYFSETQRNKGNFPGRFSGRQFSNSRSEMNVSTLELGDSALYLCASSLVAEQFFGPGTRLTVL.

This clone has just a few counts. The chain couples TRBV10-3 to TRBJ2-1; 7 bases match TRBD2. Germline-derived CDR1 and CDR2 are ENHRY and SYGVKD. J lost 3 bases, V lost 5 bases, and 4 bases had no gene match. CDR3 size: 14 residues. The CDR3 sequence: CAISTSEYYNEQFF. CDR3 nucleotides: TGTGCCATCAGTACTAGCGAGTACTACAATGAGCAGTTCTTC.

The chain recombines TRBV2 with TRBJ2-3; no clear D gene. The germline V gene encodes CDR1 SNHLY and CDR2 FYNNEI. The length of the CDR3 is 14 residues. V lost 6 bases to trimming and J lost 4 bases, with 14 bases between them. The DNA for the CDR3 is TGTGCCAGCAGAGTTGACCCGGGCTCAGATACGCAGTATTTT. This translates into CASRVDPGSDTQYF. Full variable domain (outside the CDR3, taken from reference TRBV2 and TRBJ2-3): EPEVTQTPSHQVTQMGQEVILRCVPISNHLYFYWYRQILGQKVEFLVSFYNNEISEKSEIFDDQFSVERPDGSNFTLKIRSTKLEDSAMYFCASRVDPGSDTQYFGPGTRLTVL.

The rearrangement joins TRBV30 to TRBJ1-2; the D is unclear. Per the germline V gene, CDR1 is GTSNPN and CDR2 is SVGIG (reference sequence). The CDR3 runs 11 residues. The ends were cut back, 8 bases at V and 4 bases at J, with 11 bases in the middle. CDR3 nucleotide sequence: TGTGCCACCGCGGGAGGCTATGGCTACACCTTC. Its protein product is CATAGGYGYTF.

The CDR3: CASTIAGANVLTF. DNA of the CDR3: TGTGCCAGTACCATCGCTGGGGCCAACGTCCTGACTTTC. The V call is TRBV19, the J call TRBJ2-6; D unresolved. CDR3 size: 13 residues. From germline, CDR1 is LNHDA and CDR2 SQIVND (reference sequence). The V end was cut by 7 bases, the J end by 2 bases, with 6 bases between.

The V and J genes are TRBV11-2 and TRBJ2-5; D is undetermined. V was shortened by 4 bases and J by 4 bases, with 13 bases between the two germline ends. CDR1 and CDR2 (germline): SGHAT, FQNNGV. The CDR3 contains 14 residues. The CDR3 loop is CASSYYAPRETQYF. CDR3 coding DNA: TGTGCCAGCAGCTACTATGCCCCTCGAGAGACCCAGTACTTC.

This clone appeared a few times. The chain is built from TRBV11-3 and TRBJ2-7, with 7 bases matching TRBD1. This CDR3 region has 13 residues. Germline lookup yields CDR1 SGHNT and CDR2 YENEEA. The ends lost 5 bases at V and 7 bases at J; junction bases unmatched: 8. CDR3 DNA: TGTGCCAGCAGCGGACCACAGGGGATTGAGCAGTACTTC. Translation: CASSGPQGIEQYF.

The chain links TRBV5-1 to TRBJ2-5, with 8 bases matching TRBD2. This CDR3 comprises 15 residues. V dropped 2 bases and J dropped 5; count of bases not matched to a gene: 8. Germline values: CDR1 SGHRS, CDR2 YFSETQ. The CDR3: CASSFKASGSETQYF. CDR3 sequence (DNA): TGCGCCAGCAGCTTTAAAGCTAGCGGGTCGGAGACCCAGTACTTC.

This clone showed up just once. This rearrangement joins TRBV29-1 to TRBJ2-1, with 10 bases identical to TRBD2. Germline V lookup: CDR1 SQVTM, CDR2 ANQGSEA. Germline trimming cut 3 bases from V and 0 bases from J; bases unmatched to any gene: 8. This CDR3 is built from 17 residues. The CDR3 reads CSVEAVRLAGSYNEQFF. CDR3 DNA: TGCAGCGTTGAGGCAGTACGACTAGCGGGCTCCTACAATGAGCAGTTCTTC.